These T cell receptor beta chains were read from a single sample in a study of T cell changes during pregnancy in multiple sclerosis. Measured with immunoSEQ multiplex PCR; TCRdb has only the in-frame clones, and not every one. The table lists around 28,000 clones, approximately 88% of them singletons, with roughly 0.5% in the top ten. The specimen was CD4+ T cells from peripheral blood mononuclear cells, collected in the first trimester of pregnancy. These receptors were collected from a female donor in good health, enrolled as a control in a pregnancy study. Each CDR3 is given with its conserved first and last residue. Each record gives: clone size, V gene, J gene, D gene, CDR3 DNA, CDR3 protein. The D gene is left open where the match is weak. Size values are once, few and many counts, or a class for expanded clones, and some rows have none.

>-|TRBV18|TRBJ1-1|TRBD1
TGTGCCAGCTCACCGGGACAGGGGGCGCTGACTGAAGCTTTCTTT
CASSPGQGALTEAFF
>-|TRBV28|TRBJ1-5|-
TGTGCCAGCGAAAAACCAGGCAGTTGGAATCAGCCCCAGCATTTT
CASEKPGSWNQPQHF
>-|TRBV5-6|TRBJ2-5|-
TGTGCCAGCAGAAATGACTCGCAAGAGACCCAGTACTTC
CASRNDSQETQYF
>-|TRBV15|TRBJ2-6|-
TGTGCCACGAATACTAGGACCTTCTCTGGGGCCAACGTCCTGACTTTC
CATNTRTFSGANVLTF
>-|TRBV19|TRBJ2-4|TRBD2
TGTGCCAGTAGTAACCGCCTCGGGACTAGCGGAGCCCTAGCCAAAAACATTCAGTACTTC
CASSNRLGTSGALAKNIQYF
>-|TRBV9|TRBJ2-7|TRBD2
TGTGCCAGCAGCCCCTCGGGAGGCGGGTCCTACGAGCAGTACTTC
CASSPSGGGSYEQYF
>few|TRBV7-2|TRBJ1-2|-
TGTGCCAGCGGGCAAGCAAACTCCTATGGCTACACCTTC
CASGQANSYGYTF
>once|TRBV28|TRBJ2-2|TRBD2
TGTGCCAGCAGTCCGCTCCTAGCGGGAGGGGAGCTGTTTTTT
CASSPLLAGGELFF
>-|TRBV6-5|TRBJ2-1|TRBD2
TGTGCCAGCAGACCCCAGGGACTAGCGGGAGATATGCAGTTCTTC
CASRPQGLAGDMQFF
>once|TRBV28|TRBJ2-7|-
TGTGCCAGCCTAACTAGTAACCCCTACGAGCAGTACTTC
CASLTSNPYEQYF
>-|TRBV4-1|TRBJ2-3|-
TGCGCCAGCAGCTATCAGGGATTTTACACAGATACGCAGTATTTT
CASSYQGFYTDTQYF
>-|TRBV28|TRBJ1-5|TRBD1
TGTGCCAGCAGTTTATCCAGGGGGCTGGGCAATCAGCCCCAGCATTTT
CASSLSRGLGNQPQHF
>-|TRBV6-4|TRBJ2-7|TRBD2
TGTGCCAGCAGTGCGGTGAAGGAGACTAGCGGGTCGGGAGAGCAGTACTTC
CASSAVKETSGSGEQYF
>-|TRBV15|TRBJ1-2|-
TGTGCCACCAGCGGAGAAGTTTACACCCCTAACTATGGCTACACCTTC
CATSGEVYTPNYGYTF
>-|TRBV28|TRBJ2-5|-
TGTGCCAGCACCTCTACTCCAGGGTTGGAGACCCAGTACTTC
CASTSTPGLETQYF
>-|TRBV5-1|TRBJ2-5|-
TGCGCCAGCAGCTTGCCTAACGGAGAGACCCAGTACTTC
CASSLPNGETQYF
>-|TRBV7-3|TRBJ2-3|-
TGTGCCAGCAGCTTAAATTGGGGGGCAGATACGCAGTATTTT
CASSLNWGADTQYF
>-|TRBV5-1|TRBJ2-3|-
TGCGCCAGCAGCTTGGCCGTCGGCAGGGATTCAGATACGCAGTATTTT
CASSLAVGRDSDTQYF
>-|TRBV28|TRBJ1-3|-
TGTGCCAGCTCGGGTATTCCGAACACCATATATTTT
CASSGIPNTIYF
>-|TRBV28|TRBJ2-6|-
TGTGCCAGCAGTTTACACTCTGGGGCCAACGTCCTGACTTTC
CASSLHSGANVLTF
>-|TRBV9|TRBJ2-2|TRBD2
TGTGCCAGCAGTCGGACTAGCGGAAGCACCGGGGAGCTGTTTTTT
CASSRTSGSTGELFF
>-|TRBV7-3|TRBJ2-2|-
TGTGCCAGCAGCTTCGCCGGCGGGCACACCGGGGAGCTGTTTTTT
CASSFAGGHTGELFF
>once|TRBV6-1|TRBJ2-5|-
TGTGCCAGCAGTGAAGGGCGGTTAGAGACCCAGTACTTC
CASSEGRLETQYF
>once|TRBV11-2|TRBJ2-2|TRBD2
TGTGCCAGCAGCCCTATCTCCGTGCGGGAGAATAAGGACACCGGGGAGCTGTTTTTT
CASSPISVRENKDTGELFF
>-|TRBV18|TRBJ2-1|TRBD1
TGTGCCAGCTCACCTGGGACAGGGGGATACAATGAGCAGTTCTTC
CASSPGTGGYNEQFF
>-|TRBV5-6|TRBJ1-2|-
TGTGCCAGCAGCTTGGAGGGGTTGAACTATGGCTACACCTTC
CASSLEGLNYGYTF
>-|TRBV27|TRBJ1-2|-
TGTGCCAGCAGTTCGGTCATGGGGCAGGGCTACACCTTC
CASSSVMGQGYTF
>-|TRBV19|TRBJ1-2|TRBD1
TGTGCCAGACATCGGACAGGTCTCGTCTATGGCTACACCTTC
CARHRTGLVYGYTF
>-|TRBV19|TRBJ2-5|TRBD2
TGTGCCAGTAGTCTTAGCGGGACCCAAGAGACCCAGTACTTC
CASSLSGTQETQYF
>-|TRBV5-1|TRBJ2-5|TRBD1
TGCGCCAGCAGCTTTGAGGGGGCGAGGGGGCAAGAGACCCAGTACTTC
CASSFEGARGQETQYF
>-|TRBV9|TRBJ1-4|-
TGTGCCAGCAGCGTAGGATCCAGGGAGGGTGAAAAACTGTTTTTT
CASSVGSREGEKLFF
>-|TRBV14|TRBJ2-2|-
TGTGCCAGCAGCCCAGCCGGACACCTCTACACCGGGGAGCTGTTTTTT
CASSPAGHLYTGELFF
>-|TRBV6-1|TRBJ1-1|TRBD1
TGTGCCAGCAGTGAGTGGGGGGACAGTCAGTCCGTTGAAGCTTTCTTT
CASSEWGDSQSVEAFF
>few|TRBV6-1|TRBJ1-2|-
TGTGCCACCCTGTTGGGGGCCGGCTACACCTTC
CATLLGAGYTF
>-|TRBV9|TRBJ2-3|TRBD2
TGTGCCAGCAGTCCTACTAGCGGGGTGACAGATACGCAGTATTTT
CASSPTSGVTDTQYF
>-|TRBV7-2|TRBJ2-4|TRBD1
TGTGCCAGCAGCTCGGGACAGGAAAACATTCAGTACTTC
CASSSGQENIQYF
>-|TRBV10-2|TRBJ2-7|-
TGCGCCAGCAGGGAGGGGGGCAAATCCTACGAGCAGTACTTC
CASREGGKSYEQYF
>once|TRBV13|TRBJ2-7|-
TGTGCCAGCAGCTTCCAACACTCCTACGAGCAGTACTTC
CASSFQHSYEQYF
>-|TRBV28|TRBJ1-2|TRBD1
TGTGCCAGCAGTTCGGACAGGGTCTATGGCTACACCTTC
CASSSDRVYGYTF
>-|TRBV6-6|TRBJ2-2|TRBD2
TGTGCCAGCAGTTACTCGATTACTAGCGAGACCGGGGAGCTGTTTTTT
CASSYSITSETGELFF
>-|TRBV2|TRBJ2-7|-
TGTGCCAGCAGTGACTGGACTACCTCCTACGAGCAGTACTTC
CASSDWTTSYEQYF
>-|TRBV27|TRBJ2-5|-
TGTGCCAGCAGTTTCGTGGCGACAGATGAGACCCAGTACTTC
CASSFVATDETQYF
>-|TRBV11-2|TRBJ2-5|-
TGTGCCAGCAGCCTCGGACAGTACCAAGAGACCCAGTACTTC
CASSLGQYQETQYF
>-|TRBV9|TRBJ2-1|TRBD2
TGTGCCAGCAGCGTAGCTCTGGGGCGGGAGGGTGAGCAGTTCTTC
CASSVALGREGEQFF
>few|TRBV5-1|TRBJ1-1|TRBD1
TGCGCCAGCAGCCCAGGGACAGGACGGAGCCCAGGGATGGCTTTCTTT
CASSPGTGRSPGMAFF
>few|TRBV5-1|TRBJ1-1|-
TGCGCCAGCAGCTCTTCTCCCGCGAGCACTGAAGCTTTCTTT
CASSSSPASTEAFF
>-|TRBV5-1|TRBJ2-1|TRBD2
TGCGCCAGCCACGCCGGCGGGACTAGCGGCTACAATGAGCAGTTCTTC
CASHAGGTSGYNEQFF
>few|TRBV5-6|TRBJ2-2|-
TGTGCCAGCAGCTTGGCCAGAAGACGGGAGACCGGGGAGCTGTTTTTT
CASSLARRRETGELFF
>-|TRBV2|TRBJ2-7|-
TGTGCCAGCAGTGACGACAACTACGAGCAGTACTTC
CASSDDNYEQYF
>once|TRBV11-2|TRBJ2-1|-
TGTGCCACCCACAGAGGGCAGGGGGGAAACAATGAGCAGTTCTTC
CATHRGQGGNNEQFF
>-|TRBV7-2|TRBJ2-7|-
TGTGCCAGCAGCTTACCCCGAGAGATTTTAACCTACGAGCAGTACTTC
CASSLPREILTYEQYF
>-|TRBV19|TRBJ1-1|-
TGTGCCAGTAGCCTAAGCAGAGGGACTGAAGCTTTCTTT
CASSLSRGTEAFF
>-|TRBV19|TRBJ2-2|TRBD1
TGTGCCAGTAGTGCCACAGGGGGCACCGGGGAGCTGTTTTTT
CASSATGGTGELFF
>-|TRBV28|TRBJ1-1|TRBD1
TGTGCCAGCTCGCCCACCTCACAGGGGATGAACACTGAAGCTTTCTTT
CASSPTSQGMNTEAFF
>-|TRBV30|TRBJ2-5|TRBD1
TGTGCCTGGACCCCTGGACAGGGAGTCCAAGAGACCCAGTACTTC
CAWTPGQGVQETQYF
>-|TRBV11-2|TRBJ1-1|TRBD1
TGTGCCAGCAGCGCCCAGGGGGACACTGAAGCTTTCTTT
CASSAQGDTEAFF